This T cell receptor beta chain was identified during a study of blood T cell repertoires in COVID-19. Study in general: The United States, Italy and Spain provided the acute and convalescent COVID-19 samples.

Notes on this clone: Other DNA sequences within the sample encode an identical CDR3.

Participants were aged about 18 to 89 years from about 25 US areas. Cohort allocation depended upon clinical history that participants reported. Under the authors' procedure: The authors estimated nucleated cell counts from reference gene primer amplification. Assay used: immunoSEQ multiplex PCR; TCRdb lists only in-frame clones, some missing. The V and J calls and clone size were taken over from that table, and D and trimming were inferred from the DNA. The sample has fewer than 500,000 clones, roughly 90% seen once; the top ten hold around 0.64%. Germline V lookup: CDR1 MNHEY, CDR2 SVGAGI. The CDR3 is 12 residues long. V lost 4 bases and J lost 4, with 5 bases in between.

The material sequenced was PBMCs or T cells enriched from blood (not recorded which). The receptor's source is a woman between 18 and 29 years old who had recovered from COVID-19. The gene calls are TRBV6-5 and TRBJ1-3; no firm D call. The CDR3 spells CASSSPGNTIYF. DNA for the CDR3: TGTGCCAGCAGTTCCCCGGGAAACACCATATATTTT.